This is a list of T cell receptor beta chains from one sample in a study of human T cells and chemical hapten exposure. MiXCR was run by TCRdb on the 5' RACE reads, yielding one entry per CDR3 protein. The table includes approximately 150,000 distinct CDR3 sequences, 4.1% detected once. These receptors came from a female donor in good health. Both conserved end residues are part of each CDR3. The order of the fields is J gene, D gene, clone size, V gene, CDR3 protein, CDR3 DNA. A D gene is named only where the DNA matches it firmly. Rows may omit the clone size; those that give it use once, few, many or a size class.

TRBJ1-2 TRBD1 many TRBV5-1 CASSFPGTGSGGYTF TGCGCCAGCAGCTTCCCCGGGACAGGGAGCGGTGGCTACACCTTC
TRBJ2-5 NA many TRBV20-1 CSAPGEPFQETQYF TGCAGTGCCCCAGGGGAGCCTTTCCAAGAGACCCAGTACTTC
TRBJ1-1 NA many TRBV25-1 CASSDGPNTEAFF TGTGCCAGCAGTGACGGGCCGAACACTGAAGCTTTCTTT
TRBJ2-2 TRBD2 few TRBV20-1 CSARSGLADRGTGELFF TGCAGTGCTAGGTCGGGACTAGCGGATCGCGGCACCGGGGAGCTGTTTTTT
TRBJ2-3 NA many TRBV6-1 CASSEGDIGTDTQYF TGTGCCAGCAGTGAAGGGGACATTGGCACAGATACGCAGTATTTT
TRBJ2-1 NA NA TRBV20-1 CSARDLRRVNEQFF TGCAGTGCTAGAGATTTGCGGAGGGTCAATGAGCAGTTCTTC
TRBJ2-3 NA many TRBV4-2 CASSREGQLDTQYF TGTGCCAGCAGCCGAGAGGGACAATTAGATACGCAGTATTTT
TRBJ1-5 TRBD1 few TRBV12-3/TRBV12-4 CASSLTGCGQPQHF TGTGCCAGCAGTTTGACAGGGTGCGGTCAGCCCCAGCATTTT
TRBJ2-1 NA NA TRBV9 CASTSSYNEQFF TGTGCCAGCACATCAAGCTACAATGAGCAGTTCTTC
TRBJ1-6 TRBD1 NA TRBV6-5 CASSYAPPGQGNSPLHF TGTGCCAGCAGTTACGCCCCACCCGGACAGGGTAACTCACCCCTCCACTTT
TRBJ1-5 NA many TRBV7-2 CASSPRDGLSREPQHF TGTGCCAGCAGCCCAAGGGACGGACTTAGCCGGGAGCCCCAGCATTTT
TRBJ2-5 NA NA TRBV20-1 CSQAATTSETQYF TGCAGTCAGGCAGCTACTACCTCCGAGACCCAGTACTTC
TRBJ1-1 NA many TRBV2 CASIPWGLNTEAFF TGTGCCAGCATCCCGTGGGGGTTGAACACTGAAGCTTTCTTT
TRBJ1-2 TRBD1 NA TRBV9 CASSVEPMGQFYGYTF TGTGCCAGCAGCGTAGAGCCAATGGGACAGTTCTATGGCTACACCTTC
TRBJ1-2 TRBD1 many TRBV7-9 CASSFGTGAYGYTF TGTGCCAGCAGCTTTGGGACAGGGGCTTATGGCTACACCTTC
TRBJ2-3 TRBD2 many TRBV10-3 CAISEVTSGFLISTDTQYF TGTGCCATCAGTGAGGTGACTAGCGGGTTCCTCATCAGCACAGATACGCAGTATTTT
TRBJ1-5 NA many TRBV7-6 CASSLAARGNQPQHF TGTGCCAGCAGCTTAGCGGCGAGAGGCAATCAGCCCCAGCATTTT
TRBJ1-4 TRBD1 many TRBV20-1 CSAEDRARANEKLFF TGCAGTGCCGAGGACAGGGCACGGGCTAATGAAAAACTGTTTTTT